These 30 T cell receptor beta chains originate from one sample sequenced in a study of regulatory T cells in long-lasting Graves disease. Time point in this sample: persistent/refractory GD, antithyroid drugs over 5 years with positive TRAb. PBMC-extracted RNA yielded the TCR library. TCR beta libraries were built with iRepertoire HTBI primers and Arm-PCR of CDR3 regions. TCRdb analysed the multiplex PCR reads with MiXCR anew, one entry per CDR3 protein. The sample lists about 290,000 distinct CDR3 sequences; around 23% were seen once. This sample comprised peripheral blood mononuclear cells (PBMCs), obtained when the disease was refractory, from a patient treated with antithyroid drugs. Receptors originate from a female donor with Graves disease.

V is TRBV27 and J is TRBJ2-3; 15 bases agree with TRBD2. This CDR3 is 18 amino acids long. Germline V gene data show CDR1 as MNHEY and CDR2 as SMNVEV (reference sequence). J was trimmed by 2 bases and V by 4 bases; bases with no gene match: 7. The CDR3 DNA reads TGTGCCAGCAGTTCAGGACTAGCGGGAGGGCTATACACAGATACGCAGTATTTT. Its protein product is CASSSGLAGGLYTDTQYF.

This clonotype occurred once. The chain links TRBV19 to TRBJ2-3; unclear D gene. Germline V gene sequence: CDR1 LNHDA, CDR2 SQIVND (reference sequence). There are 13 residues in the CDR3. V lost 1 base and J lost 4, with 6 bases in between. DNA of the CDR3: TGTGCCAGTAGTATAGGAGGTTCAGATACGCAGTATTTT. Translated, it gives CASSIGGSDTQYF.

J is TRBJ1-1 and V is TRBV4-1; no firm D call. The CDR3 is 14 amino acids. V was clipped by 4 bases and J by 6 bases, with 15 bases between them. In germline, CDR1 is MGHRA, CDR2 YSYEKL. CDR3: CASSPSSQAAEAFF. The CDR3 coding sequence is TGCGCCAGCAGCCCGTCCTCTCAGGCGGCTGAAGCTTTCTTT.

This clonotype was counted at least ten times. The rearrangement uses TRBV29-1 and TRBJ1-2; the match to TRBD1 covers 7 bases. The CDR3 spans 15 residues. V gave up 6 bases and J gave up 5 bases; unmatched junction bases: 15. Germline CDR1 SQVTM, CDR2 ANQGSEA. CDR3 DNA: TGCAGCGTGTCACGGCCCCGGGACAGAAGATATGGCTACACCTTC. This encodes CSVSRPRDRRYGYTF. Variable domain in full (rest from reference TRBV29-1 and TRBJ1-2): SAVISQKPSRDICQRGTSLTIQCQVDSQVTMMFWYRQQPGQSLTLIATANQGSEATYESGFVIDKFPISRPNLTFSTLTVSNMSPEDSSIYLCSVSRPRDRRYGYTFGSGTRLTVV.

The CDR3 DNA sequence: TGTGCCAGCAGCTTAGTGGGGACTAGCGGCAATGAGCAGTTCTTC. This sequence encodes CASSLVGTSGNEQFF. The chain couples TRBV7-2 to TRBJ2-1; 11 positions agree with TRBD2. This CDR3 has 15 amino acids. J was trimmed by 6 bases and V by 1 base; bases with no gene match: 2. CDR1 and CDR2 from the germline V gene are SGHTA and FQGNSA.

CDR3 protein: CASSLASSTDTQYF. DNA of the CDR3: TGTGCCAGCAGTCTAGCGTCTAGCACAGATACGCAGTATTTT. J is TRBJ2-3 and V is TRBV11-2, with D possibly matching TRBD2 (6 bases). The CDR3 extends over 14 amino acids. Trimming pared 6 bases from V and 0 bases from J, leaving 10 bases between. Germline V lookup: CDR1 SGHAT, CDR2 FQNNGV.

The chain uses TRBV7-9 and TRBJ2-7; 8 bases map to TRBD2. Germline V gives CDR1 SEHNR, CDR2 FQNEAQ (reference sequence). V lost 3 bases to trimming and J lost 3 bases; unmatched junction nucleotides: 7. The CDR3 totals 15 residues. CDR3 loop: CASSFSREDHYEQYF. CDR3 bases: TGTGCCAGCAGCTTCTCGCGGGAGGACCACTACGAGCAGTACTTC. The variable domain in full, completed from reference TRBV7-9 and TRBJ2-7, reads DTGVSQNPRHKITKRGQNVTFRCDPISEHNRLYWYRQTLGQGPEFLTYFQNEAQLEKSRLLSDRFSAERPKGSFSTLEIQRTEQGDSAMYLCASSFSREDHYEQYFGPGTRLTVT.

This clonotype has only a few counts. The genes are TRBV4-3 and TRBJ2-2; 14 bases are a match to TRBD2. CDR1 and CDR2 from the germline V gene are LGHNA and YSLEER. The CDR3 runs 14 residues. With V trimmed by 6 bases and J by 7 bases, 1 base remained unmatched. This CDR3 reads CASRGLAGDGELFF. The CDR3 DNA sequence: TGCGCCAGCAGGGGACTAGCGGGAGACGGGGAGCTGTTTTTT.

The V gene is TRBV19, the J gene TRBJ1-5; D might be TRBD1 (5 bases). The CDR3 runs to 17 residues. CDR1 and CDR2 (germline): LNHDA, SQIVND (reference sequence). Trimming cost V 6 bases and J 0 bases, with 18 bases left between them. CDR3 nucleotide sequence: TGTGCCAGTAGGAAAGGATATGGGGGAGATAGCAATCAGCCCCAGCATTTT. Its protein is CASRKGYGGDSNQPQHF.

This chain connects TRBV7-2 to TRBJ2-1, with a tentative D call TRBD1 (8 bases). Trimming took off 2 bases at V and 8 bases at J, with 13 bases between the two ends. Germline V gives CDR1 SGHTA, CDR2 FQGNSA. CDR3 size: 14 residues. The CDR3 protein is CASSLQGAGDEQFF. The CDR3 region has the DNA TGTGCCAGCAGCTTACAGGGGGCGGGGGATGAGCAGTTCTTC.

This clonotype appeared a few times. The CDR3 region is CAWSGGYLGNQPQHF. Written as DNA, the CDR3 is TGTGCCTGGAGTGGAGGGTATTTGGGCAATCAGCCCCAGCATTTT. This sequence joins TRBV30 and TRBJ1-5; the D is unclear. Looked up from germline, CDR1 is GTSNPN and CDR2 is SVGIG (reference sequence). The germline V and J ends were trimmed by 1 base and 2 bases, with 12 bases remaining between them. The CDR3 totals 15 residues.

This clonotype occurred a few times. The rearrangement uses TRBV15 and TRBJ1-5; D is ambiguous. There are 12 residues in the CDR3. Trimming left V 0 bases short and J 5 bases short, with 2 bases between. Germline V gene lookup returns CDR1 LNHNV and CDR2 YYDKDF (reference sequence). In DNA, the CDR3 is TGTGCCACCAGCAGAGATCATCAGCCCCAGCATTTT. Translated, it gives CATSRDHQPQHF.

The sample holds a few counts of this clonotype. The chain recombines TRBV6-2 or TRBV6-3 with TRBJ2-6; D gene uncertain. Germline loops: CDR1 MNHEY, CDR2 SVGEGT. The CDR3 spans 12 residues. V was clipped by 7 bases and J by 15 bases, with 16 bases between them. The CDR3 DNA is TGTGCCAGCAATGATGCTAATGAAAACCTGACTTTC. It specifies CASNDANENLTF.

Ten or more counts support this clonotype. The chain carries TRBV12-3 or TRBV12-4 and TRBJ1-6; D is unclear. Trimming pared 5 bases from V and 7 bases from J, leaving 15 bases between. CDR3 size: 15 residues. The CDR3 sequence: CASSPSGPANSPLHF. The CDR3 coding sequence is TGTGCCAGCAGTCCCTCGGGCCCAGCCAATTCACCCCTCCACTTT.

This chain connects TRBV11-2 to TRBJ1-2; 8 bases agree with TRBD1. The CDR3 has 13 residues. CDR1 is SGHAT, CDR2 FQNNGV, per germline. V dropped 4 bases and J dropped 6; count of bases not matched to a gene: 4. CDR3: CASSWSTGDGYTF. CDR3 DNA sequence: TGTGCCAGCAGCTGGTCGACAGGGGATGGCTACACCTTC.

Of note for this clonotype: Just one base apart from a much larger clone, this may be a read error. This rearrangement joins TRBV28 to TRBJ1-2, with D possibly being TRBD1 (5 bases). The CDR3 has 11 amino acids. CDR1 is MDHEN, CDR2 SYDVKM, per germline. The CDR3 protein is CTSSWGYGYTF. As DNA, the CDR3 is TGTACCAGCAGTTGGGGGTATGGCTACACCTTC.

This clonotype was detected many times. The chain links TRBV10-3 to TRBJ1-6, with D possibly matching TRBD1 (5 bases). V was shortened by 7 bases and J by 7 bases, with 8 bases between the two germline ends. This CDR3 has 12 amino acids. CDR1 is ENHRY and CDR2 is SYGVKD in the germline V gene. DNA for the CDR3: TGTGCCATCAACGGGGGAAATTCACCCCTCCACTTT. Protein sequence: CAINGGNSPLHF.

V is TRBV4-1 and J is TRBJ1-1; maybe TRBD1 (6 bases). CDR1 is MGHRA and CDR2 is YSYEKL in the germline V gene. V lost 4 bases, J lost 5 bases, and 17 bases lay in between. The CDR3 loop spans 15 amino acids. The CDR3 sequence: CASSPGAQGYTEAFF. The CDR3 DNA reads TGCGCCAGCAGCCCCGGGGCCCAGGGGTATACTGAAGCTTTCTTT.

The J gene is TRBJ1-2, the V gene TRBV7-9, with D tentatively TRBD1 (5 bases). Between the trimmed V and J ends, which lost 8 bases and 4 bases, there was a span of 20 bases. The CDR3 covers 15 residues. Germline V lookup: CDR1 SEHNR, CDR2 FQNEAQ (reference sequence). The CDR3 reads CASEGPREGGYGYTF. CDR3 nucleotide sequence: TGTGCCAGCGAGGGGCCCAGGGAGGGAGGCTATGGCTACACCTTC.

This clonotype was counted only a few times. The CDR3 here is CASSPGGGDTQYF. In DNA form, the CDR3 reads TGTGCCAGCAGCCCAGGGGGGGGGGATACGCAGTATTTT. This sequence joins TRBV7-9 and TRBJ2-3, with D perhaps being TRBD1 or TRBD2 (7 bases each). The V and J ends lost 5 bases and 6 bases respectively, with 12 bases between them. CDR3 length: 13 residues. Germline V gene lookup returns CDR1 SEHNR and CDR2 FQNEAQ (reference sequence).

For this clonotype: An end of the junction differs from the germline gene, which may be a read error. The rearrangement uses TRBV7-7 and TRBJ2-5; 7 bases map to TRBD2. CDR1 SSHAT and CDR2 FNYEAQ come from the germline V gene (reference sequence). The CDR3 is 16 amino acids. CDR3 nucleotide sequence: TGTGCTAGCAGCTTAGCCCGGGACTACCGTAGGGAGACCCAGTACTTC. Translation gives CASSLARDYRRETQYF.

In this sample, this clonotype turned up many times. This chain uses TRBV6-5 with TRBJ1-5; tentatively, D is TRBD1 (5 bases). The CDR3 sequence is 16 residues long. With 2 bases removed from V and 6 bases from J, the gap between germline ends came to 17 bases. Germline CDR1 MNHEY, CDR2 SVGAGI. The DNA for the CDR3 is TGTGCCAGCAGTTACAGAAGCAGGGTACGCGGTCAGCCCCAGCATTTT. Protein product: CASSYRSRVRGQPQHF.

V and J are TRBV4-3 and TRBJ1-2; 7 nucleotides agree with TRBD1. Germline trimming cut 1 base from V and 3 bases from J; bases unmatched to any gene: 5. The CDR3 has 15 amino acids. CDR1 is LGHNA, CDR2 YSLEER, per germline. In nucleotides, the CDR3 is TGCGCCAGCAGCCAAGCGATGCAGGGGGACTATGGCTACACCTTC. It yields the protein CASSQAMQGDYGYTF.

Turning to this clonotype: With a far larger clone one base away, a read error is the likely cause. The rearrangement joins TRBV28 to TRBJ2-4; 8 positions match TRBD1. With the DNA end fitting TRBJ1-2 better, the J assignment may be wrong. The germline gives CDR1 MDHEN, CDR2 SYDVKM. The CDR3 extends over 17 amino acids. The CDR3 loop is CASSQAGTGYSRYGYTF. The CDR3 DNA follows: TGTGCCAGCAGTCAGGCGGGGACAGGATACAGCCGATATGGCTACACCTTC.

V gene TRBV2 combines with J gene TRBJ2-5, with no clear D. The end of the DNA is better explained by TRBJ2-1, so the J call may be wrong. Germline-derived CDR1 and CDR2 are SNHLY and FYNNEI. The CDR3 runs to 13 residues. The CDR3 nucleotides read TGTGCCAGCAGTGAAGCGCGCGGCGATGAGCAGTTCTTC. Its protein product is CASSEARGDEQFF.

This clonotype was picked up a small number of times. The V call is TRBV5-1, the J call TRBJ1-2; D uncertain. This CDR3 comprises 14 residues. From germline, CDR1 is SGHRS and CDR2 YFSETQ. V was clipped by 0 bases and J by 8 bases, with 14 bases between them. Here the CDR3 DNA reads TGCGCCAGCAGCTTGGCCTCACAGAAGGAAGGCTACACCTTC. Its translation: CASSLASQKEGYTF.

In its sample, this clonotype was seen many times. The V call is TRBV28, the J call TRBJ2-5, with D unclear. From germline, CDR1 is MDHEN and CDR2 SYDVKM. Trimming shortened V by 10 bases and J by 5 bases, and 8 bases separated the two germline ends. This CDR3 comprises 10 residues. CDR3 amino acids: CATMGETQYF. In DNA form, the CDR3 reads TGTGCCACCATGGGGGAGACCCAGTACTTC.

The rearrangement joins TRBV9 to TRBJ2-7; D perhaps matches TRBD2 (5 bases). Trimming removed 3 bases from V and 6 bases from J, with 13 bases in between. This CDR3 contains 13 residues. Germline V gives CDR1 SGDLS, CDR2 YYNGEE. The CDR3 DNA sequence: TGTGCCAGCAGCGCTCAAATTGAGGGCGAGCAGTACTTC. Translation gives CASSAQIEGEQYF.

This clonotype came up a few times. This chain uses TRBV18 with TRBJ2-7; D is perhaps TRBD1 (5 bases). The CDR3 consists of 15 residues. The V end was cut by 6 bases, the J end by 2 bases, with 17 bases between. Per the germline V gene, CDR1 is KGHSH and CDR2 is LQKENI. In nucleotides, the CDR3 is TGTGCCAGCTCGGCCACCGCAGGGATGACCTACGAGCAGTACTTC. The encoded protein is CASSATAGMTYEQYF. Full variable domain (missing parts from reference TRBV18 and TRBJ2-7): NAGVMQNPRHLVRRRGQEARLRCSPMKGHSHVYWYRQLPEEGLKFMVYLQKENIIDESGMPKERFSAEFPKEGPSILRIQQVVRGDSAAYFCASSATAGMTYEQYFGPGTRLTVT.

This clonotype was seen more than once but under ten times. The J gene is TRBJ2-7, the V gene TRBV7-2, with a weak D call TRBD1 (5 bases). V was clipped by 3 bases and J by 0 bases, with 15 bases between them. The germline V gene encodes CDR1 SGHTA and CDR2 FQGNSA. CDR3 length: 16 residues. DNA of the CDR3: TGTGCCAGCAGCTTCCCGCCTGACAGACTCTCCTACGAGCAGTACTTC. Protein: CASSFPPDRLSYEQYF.